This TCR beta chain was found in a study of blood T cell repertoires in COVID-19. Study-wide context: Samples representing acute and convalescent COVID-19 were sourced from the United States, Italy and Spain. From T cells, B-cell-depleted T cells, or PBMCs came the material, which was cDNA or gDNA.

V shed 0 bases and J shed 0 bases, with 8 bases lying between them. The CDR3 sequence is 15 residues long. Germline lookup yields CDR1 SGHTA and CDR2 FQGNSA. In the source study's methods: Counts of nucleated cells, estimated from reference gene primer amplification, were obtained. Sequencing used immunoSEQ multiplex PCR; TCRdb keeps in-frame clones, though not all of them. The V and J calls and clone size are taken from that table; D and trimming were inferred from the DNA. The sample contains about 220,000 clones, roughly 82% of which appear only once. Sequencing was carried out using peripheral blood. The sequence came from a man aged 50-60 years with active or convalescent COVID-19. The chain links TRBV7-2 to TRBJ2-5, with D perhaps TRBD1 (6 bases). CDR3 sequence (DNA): TGTGCCAGCAGCTTAGCAGGGACAAACCAAGAGACCCAGTACTTC. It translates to CASSLAGTNQETQYF.